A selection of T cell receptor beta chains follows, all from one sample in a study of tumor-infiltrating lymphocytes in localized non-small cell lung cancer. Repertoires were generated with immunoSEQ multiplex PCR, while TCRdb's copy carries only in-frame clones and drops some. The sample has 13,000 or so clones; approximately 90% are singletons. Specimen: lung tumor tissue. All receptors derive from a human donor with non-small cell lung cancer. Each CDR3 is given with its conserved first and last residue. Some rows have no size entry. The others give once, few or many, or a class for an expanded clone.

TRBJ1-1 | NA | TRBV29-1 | CSVVVNTEAFF
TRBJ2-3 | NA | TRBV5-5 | CASSLVASGSLTDTQYF
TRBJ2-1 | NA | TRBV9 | CASSVSLGEQFF
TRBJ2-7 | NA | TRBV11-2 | CASSLAGTVSYEQYF
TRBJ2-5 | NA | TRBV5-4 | CASSSSYRETQYF
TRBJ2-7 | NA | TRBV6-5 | CASRSLEAGVNEQYF
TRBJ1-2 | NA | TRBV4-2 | CASSQDAGLAGYTF
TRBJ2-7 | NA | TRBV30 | CAWGLAGGGGEQYF
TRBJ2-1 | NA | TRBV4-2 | CASSQTQPGGSSYNEQFF
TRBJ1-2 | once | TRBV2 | CASSEGQGRGYGYTF
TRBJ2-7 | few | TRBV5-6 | CASSTWRERYEQYF
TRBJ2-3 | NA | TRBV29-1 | CSVDRRTVSTDTQYF
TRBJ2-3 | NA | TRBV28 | CASATRGTDTQYF
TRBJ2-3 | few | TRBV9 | CASSLGLAGDADTQYF
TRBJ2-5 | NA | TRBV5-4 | CASSLALADQETQYF
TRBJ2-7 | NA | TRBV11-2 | CASSLGPPGLRYEQYF
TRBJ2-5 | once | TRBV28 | CASSSSRGGLTETQYF
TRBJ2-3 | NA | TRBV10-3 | CAAGTSGRAGADTQYF
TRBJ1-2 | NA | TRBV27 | CASSLFGMGQGGYTF
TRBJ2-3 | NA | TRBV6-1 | CASQSGGFTDTQYF
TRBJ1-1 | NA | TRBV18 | CASSPAQGGTEAFF
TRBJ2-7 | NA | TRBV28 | CASSKTGWSYEQYF
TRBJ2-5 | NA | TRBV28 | CASSLWDSVYF
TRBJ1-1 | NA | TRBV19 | CASSPRPNTEAFF
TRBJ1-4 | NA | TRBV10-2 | CASRDRVTEKLFF
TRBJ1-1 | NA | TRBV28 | CASSFLAGGRTEAFF
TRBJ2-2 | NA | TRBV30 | CAWSRETGELFF
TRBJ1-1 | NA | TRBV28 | CATIPGVGTEAFF
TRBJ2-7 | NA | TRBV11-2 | CASSLTAYEQYF
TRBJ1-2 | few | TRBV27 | CASSSGQGRRGYTF
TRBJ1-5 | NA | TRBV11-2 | CASSLGQGWNQPQHF
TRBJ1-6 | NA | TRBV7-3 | CASSLQPSGSPLHF
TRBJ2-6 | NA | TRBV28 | CASSPGGGFGANVLTF
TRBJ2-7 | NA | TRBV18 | CASSPLQEQYF
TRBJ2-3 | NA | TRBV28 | CASSSPYRPSVGTDTQYF
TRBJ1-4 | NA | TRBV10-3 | CAISDSGRYEKLFF
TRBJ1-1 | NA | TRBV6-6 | CASSYEPSTEAFF
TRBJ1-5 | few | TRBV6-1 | CASSDLGNQPQHF
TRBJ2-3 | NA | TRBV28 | CASSLGLTGRSTDTQYF
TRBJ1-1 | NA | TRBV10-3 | CAISAGTANTEAFF
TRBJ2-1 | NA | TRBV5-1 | CASRFGGLAGFYNEQFF
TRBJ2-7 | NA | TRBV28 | CASSFTLARLTYEQYF
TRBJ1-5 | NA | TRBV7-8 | CASSLALWDSNQPQHF
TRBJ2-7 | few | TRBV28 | CASTGLKIYEQYF
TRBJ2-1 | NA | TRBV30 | CAWSVLAGVNYNEQFF
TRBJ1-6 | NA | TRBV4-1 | CASSHRYRWDNSPLHF
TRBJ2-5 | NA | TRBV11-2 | CASSLRLSASQETQYF
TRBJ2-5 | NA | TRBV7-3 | CASSSSRGETQYF
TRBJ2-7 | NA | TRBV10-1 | CASRGQGGLEQYF
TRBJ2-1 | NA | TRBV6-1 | CASRDRVSTYNEQFF
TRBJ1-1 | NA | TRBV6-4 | CASSERPGSVGNTEAFF
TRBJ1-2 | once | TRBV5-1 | CASSLEGTGSGYTF
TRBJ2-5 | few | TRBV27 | CASSPLGPETQYF
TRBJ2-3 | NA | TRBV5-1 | CASSPEVSGGRDTQYF
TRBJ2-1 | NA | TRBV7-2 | CASSLIVANEQFF
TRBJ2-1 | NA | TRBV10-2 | CASSGPGTSHYNEQFF
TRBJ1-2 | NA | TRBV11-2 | CASSPGMDRGYGYTF
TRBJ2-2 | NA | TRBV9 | CASSGTSATGELFF
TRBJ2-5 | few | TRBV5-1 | CASSLGGQGSETQYF
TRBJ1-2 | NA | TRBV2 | CASSLGGGYTF